Listed below are T cell receptor beta chains from one sample, sequenced in a study of neurological immune-mediated disorders. MiXCR was run by TCRdb on the 5' RACE reads, yielding one entry per CDR3 protein. Here the sample spans some 76,000 distinct CDR3 sequences, around 3% being singletons. Sequencing was done on a sample of PBMCs. Source of these receptors: a woman in her fifties or sixties with multiple sclerosis. Each CDR3 is given with its conserved first and last residue. The order of the fields is clone size, J gene, V gene, D gene, CDR3 protein, CDR3 DNA. D genes are given only for firm matches. Only part of the rows carry a size: once, few, many, or a class if the clone is expanded.

many,TRBJ2-1,TRBV2,TRBD2,CASTSGRAFVGNEQFF,TGTGCCAGTACTAGCGGGAGAGCATTTGTTGGGAATGAGCAGTTCTTC
many,TRBJ2-7,TRBV3-1,TRBD2,CASSQAPGTTYEQYF,TGTGCCAGCAGCCAGGCCCCCGGGACTACCTACGAGCAGTACTTC
many,TRBJ2-2,TRBV6-4,-,CASRKDTTGELFF,TGTGCCAGCAGAAAGGACACTACCGGGGAGCTGTTTTTT
many,TRBJ2-1,TRBV5-1,-,CASSSPPRDNEQFF,TGCGCCAGCAGCTCCCCCCCCAGGGACAATGAGCAGTTCTTC
many,TRBJ2-1,TRBV12-3/TRBV12-4,-,CASSLRDEQFF,TGTGCCAGCAGTTTAAGGGATGAGCAGTTCTTC
-,TRBJ1-1,TRBV20-1,-,CSVPPGRSMMNTEAFF,TGCAGTGTCCCCCCGGGCAGAAGTATGATGAACACTGAAGCTTTCTTT
many,TRBJ2-7,TRBV10-3,TRBD2,CAISVPGTSDYEQYF,TGTGCCATCAGTGTGCCGGGGACTAGCGACTACGAGCAGTACTTC
many,TRBJ2-2,TRBV5-6,-,CASSRVGTGELFF,TGTGCCAGCAGCCGAGTCGGCACCGGGGAGCTGTTTTTT
many,TRBJ2-1,TRBV28,-,CASRPAPGEQFF,TGTGCCAGCCGCCCGGCGCCGGGAGAGCAGTTCTTC
many,TRBJ2-2,TRBV5-5,TRBD2,CASSSPSSGRAGELFF,TGTGCCAGCAGCTCCCCTTCTAGCGGGAGGGCCGGGGAGCTGTTTTTT
many,TRBJ2-7,TRBV7-9,TRBD1,CASSPLAGRGPYEQYF,TGTGCCAGCAGCCCCCTAGCTGGTAGGGGGCCCTACGAGCAGTACTTC
many,TRBJ1-2,TRBV20-1,TRBD1,CSARDQKQGAETF,TGCAGTGCTAGAGATCAAAAACAGGGGGCGGAAACCTTC
many,TRBJ2-5,TRBV20-1,-,CSARGETQYF,TGCAGTGCTAGGGGGGAGACCCAGTACTTC
many,TRBJ2-3,TRBV20-1,TRBD2,CSASGGLPSTDTQYF,TGCAGTGCTAGCGGGGGGTTACCTAGCACAGATACGCAGTATTTT
many,TRBJ2-1,TRBV5-6,TRBD1,CASSLFDGRGRNEQFF,TGTGCCAGCAGCTTGTTTGATGGCAGGGGGCGCAATGAGCAGTTCTTC
many,TRBJ2-2,TRBV5-1,-,CASSLTVTVGTGELFF,TGCGCCAGCAGCTTGACCGTGACAGTCGGGACCGGGGAGCTGTTTTTT
many,TRBJ1-2,TRBV3-1,TRBD1,CASSQFSTGQGGYGYTF,TGTGCCAGCAGCCAATTTTCTACGGGACAGGGAGGATATGGCTACACCTTC
many,TRBJ2-1,TRBV5-1,-,CASSLEARSYNEQFF,TGCGCCAGCAGCTTGGAAGCGCGGTCGTACAATGAGCAGTTCTTC
many,TRBJ2-5,TRBV6-1,-,CASNAQLQETQYF,TGTGCCAGCAACGCACAGCTCCAAGAGACCCAGTACTTC
many,TRBJ1-1,TRBV14,-,CASSQDSYWNTEAFF,TGTGCCAGCAGCCAAGACTCGTACTGGAACACTGAAGCTTTCTTT
many,TRBJ2-1,TRBV3-1,TRBD2,CASSHLGFSRDYSYNEQFF,TGTGCCAGCAGCCATTTGGGTTTCTCCCGGGACTACTCCTACAATGAGCAGTTCTTC
many,TRBJ2-5,TRBV3-1,-,CASSPGQQWVQETQYF,TGTGCCAGCAGCCCGGGACAACAGTGGGTTCAAGAGACCCAGTACTTC
-,TRBJ1-1,TRBV18,-,CASSANRAMVGVDTEAFF,TGTGCCAGCTCAGCAAACAGGGCTATGGTAGGGGTAGACACTGAAGCTTTCTTT
many,TRBJ2-4,TRBV4-3,-,CASSQDLAVAKNIQYF,TGCGCCAGCAGCCAAGATTTGGCAGTAGCCAAAAACATTCAGTACTTC
many,TRBJ1-1,TRBV7-2,TRBD1,CASSQDRSNAFF,TGTGCCAGCAGCCAGGACAGGTCTAATGCTTTCTTT
many,TRBJ1-2,TRBV27,-,CASSPSSRDIYGYTF,TGTGCCAGCAGCCCCTCGTCCCGGGACATATATGGCTACACCTTC